These T cell receptor beta chains were read from a single sample in a study of OX40 agonist ivuxolimab in advanced cancers. Using immunoSEQ multiplex PCR, the repertoire was profiled, and TCRdb retains in-frame clones only, with some absent. The sample lists about 10,000 clones, roughly 80% occurring once. The source material was CD4+ or CD8+ T cells sorted from blood, sampled in a trial of the OX40 agonist ivuxolimab. These receptors originate from an adult with an advanced solid tumor such as melanoma, head and neck, liver or kidney cancer. CDR3s include the opening cysteine and the closing phenylalanine or tryptophan. A D gene is named only where the DNA matches it firmly. Expanded clones get a size class; other rows say once, few or many, or leave the size out.

j_gene | d_gene | abundance | v_gene | CDR3nt | CDR3aa
TRBJ2-1 | . | few | TRBV6-5 | TGTGCCAGCACCCCCGGTACTGGGGGCCACAATGAGCAGTTCTTC | CASTPGTGGHNEQFF
TRBJ2-1 | . | . | TRBV6-4 | TGTGCCAGCAGTGACTCAGGGAATTCGTACAATGAGCAGTTCTTC | CASSDSGNSYNEQFF
TRBJ1-1 | . | . | TRBV27 | TGTGCCAGCAGTTTATCCTTGAACACTGAAGCTTTCTTT | CASSLSLNTEAFF
TRBJ2-5 | . | . | TRBV13 | TGTGCCAGCAGTAGGGGGAGGTTCGGGGAGACCCAGTACTTC | CASSRGRFGETQYF
TRBJ2-7 | TRBD1 | . | TRBV4-3 | TGCGCCAGCAGCCAAGACCACAGGGGTTTAGTCGACGAGCAGTACTTC | CASSQDHRGLVDEQYF
TRBJ2-7 | TRBD1 | . | TRBV18 | TGTGCCAGCTCATTAGACCGGGACAGTCCCTACGAGCAGTACTTC | CASSLDRDSPYEQYF
TRBJ2-3 | TRBD2 | . | TRBV5-6 | TGTGCCAGCAGCTTGGACGGGGCGGGAGGCAGCACAGATACGCAGTATTTT | CASSLDGAGGSTDTQYF
TRBJ2-1 | TRBD2 | . | TRBV28 | TGTGCCAGCAGAACGACTAGCGGATACAATGAGCAGTTCTTC | CASRTTSGYNEQFF
TRBJ2-1 | TRBD2 | . | TRBV6-6 | TGTGCCAGCAGTTACGCTAGCGGGAGTAAGGATGAGCAGTTCTTC | CASSYASGSKDEQFF
TRBJ2-1 | . | . | TRBV27 | . | CASSSSDSYNEQFF
TRBJ2-7 | TRBD1 | . | TRBV6-6 | TGTGCCACGACTACCGGGACAGGGGGCGAGCAGTACTTC | CATTTGTGGEQYF
TRBJ2-7 | . | . | TRBV11-2 | TGTGCCAGCAGCGAATATGAGGGCCTTTCCACTTACGAGCAGTACTTC | CASSEYEGLSTYEQYF
TRBJ2-7 | . | . | TRBV29-1 | TGCAGCGTTGTTGTTGCAGCGACCCCCTACGAGCAGTACTTC | CSVVVAATPYEQYF
TRBJ2-3 | TRBD2 | few | TRBV14 | TGTGCCAGCCGACTAGCGGCCACAGATACGCAGTATTTT | CASRLAATDTQYF
TRBJ2-5 | . | once | TRBV6-5 | TGTGCCAGCAGTTATTCCCCACAAGAGACCCAGTACTTC | CASSYSPQETQYF
TRBJ2-3 | . | . | TRBV9 | TGTGCCAGCAGCGCCGGGGGAGCTAGCGCAGATACGCAGTATTTT | CASSAGGASADTQYF
TRBJ2-4 | . | . | TRBV20-1 | TGCAGTGCCCGCTTTGACATTCAGTACTTC | CSARFDIQYF
TRBJ2-7 | . | once | TRBV29-1 | TGCAGCGTTTCTCTAGATTCCTACGAGCAGTACTTC | CSVSLDSYEQYF
TRBJ2-1 | . | . | TRBV9 | TGTGCCAGCAGCCCGGGAGTAGTTCATAATGAGCAGTTCTTC | CASSPGVVHNEQFF
TRBJ2-7 | . | . | TRBV27 | TGTGCCAGCAGTTTATACCACGAGCAGTACTTC | CASSLYHEQYF
TRBJ2-7 | . | . | TRBV4-1 | TGCGCCAGCAGCCTTGGGAGCTCCTACGAGCAGTACTTC | CASSLGSSYEQYF
TRBJ1-4 | . | . | TRBV19 | TGTGCCAGTAGTATTGGGACAAGGATAGAAAAACTGTTTTTT | CASSIGTRIEKLFF
TRBJ2-7 | . | . | TRBV5-4 | TGTGCCAGCAGCTTAGACGACTCGACCTACGAGCAGTACTTC | CASSLDDSTYEQYF
TRBJ2-7 | . | . | TRBV6-5 | TGTGCCAGCAGTTACTTACAGGGTACGACCTACGAGCAGTACTTC | CASSYLQGTTYEQYF
TRBJ2-7 | . | once | TRBV4-3 | TGCGCCAGCAGCCAAGATCGGGTGGGCGGGACCGAGCAGTACTTC | CASSQDRVGGTEQYF
TRBJ2-7 | . | medium-sized | TRBV6-6 | TGTGCCAGCAGTTTTGGGGGCTCCACCTACGAGCAGTACTTC | CASSFGGSTYEQYF
TRBJ2-2 | . | . | TRBV4-3 | TGCGCCAGCAGCCAAGATCCCTACGGGACTCGATACACCGGGGAGCTGTTTTTT | CASSQDPYGTRYTGELFF
TRBJ1-2 | . | . | TRBV5-1 | TGCGCCAGCAGCTTCGAGGCAGGGAATGGCTACACCTTC | CASSFEAGNGYTF
TRBJ2-7 | TRBD2 | . | TRBV19 | TGTGCCAGTAGCATCTTCGGGAGGGCCTACGAGCAGTACTTC | CASSIFGRAYEQYF
TRBJ2-3 | . | . | TRBV19 | TGTGCCAGTAGTATGCAAAGCACAGATACGCAGTATTTT | CASSMQSTDTQYF
TRBJ2-7 | TRBD2 | medium-sized | TRBV19 | TGTGCCAGTAGGTCCGCGGGAGGCTTCTACGAGCAGTACTTC | CASRSAGGFYEQYF
TRBJ1-6 | . | . | TRBV6-5 | TGTGCCAGCAGTTATGGACGGACCGAAAGAGCCCTCCACTTT | CASSYGRTERALHF
TRBJ2-1 | . | . | TRBV7-9 | TGTGCCAGCAGCCCCCAGGCGGCTAGCAATGAGCAGTTCTTC | CASSPQAASNEQFF
TRBJ1-5 | . | . | TRBV27 | TGTGCCAGCAGTCCGGACAGTTTCCAGCCCCAGCATTTT | CASSPDSFQPQHF
TRBJ1-1 | TRBD1 | . | TRBV7-9 | TGTGCCAGCAGCCCGGACAGGGGGCTAATGAACACTGAAGCTTTCTTT | CASSPDRGLMNTEAFF
TRBJ2-1 | TRBD2 | . | TRBV4-3 | TGCGCCAGCAGCCAAGAGAGCGGGAGCTCCTACAATGAGCAGTTCTTC | CASSQESGSSYNEQFF
TRBJ2-1 | . | once | TRBV28 | TGTGCCAGCAGGGGTGGGCGGACGACCTACAATGAGCAGTTCTTC | CASRGGRTTYNEQFF
TRBJ2-1 | . | . | TRBV28 | TGTGCCAGCAGTTACCCGGGACTCAAAAATGAGCAGTTCTTC | CASSYPGLKNEQFF
TRBJ2-3 | . | . | TRBV4-1 | TGCGCCAGCAGCCAAGTCGGCCAGTCAGATACGCAGTATTTT | CASSQVGQSDTQYF
TRBJ2-6 | . | . | TRBV7-3 | TGTGCCAGCAGCCTTGGATTTGGAGGGAGCTCCGGGGCCAACGTCCTGACTTTC | CASSLGFGGSSGANVLTF
TRBJ2-5 | TRBD2 | . | TRBV6-5 | TGTGCCAGCAGTTACACTAGCGGGACGCCTGAGACCCAGTACTTC | CASSYTSGTPETQYF
TRBJ2-7 | . | . | TRBV30 | TGTGCCTGGTCCACCCCGGCAGAATTTTACGAGCAGTACTTC | CAWSTPAEFYEQYF
TRBJ2-7 | . | . | TRBV5-4 | TGTGCCAGCAGCTTGGCCAGCGTGGGACAAGTATTCTCCTACGAGCAGTACTTC | CASSLASVGQVFSYEQYF